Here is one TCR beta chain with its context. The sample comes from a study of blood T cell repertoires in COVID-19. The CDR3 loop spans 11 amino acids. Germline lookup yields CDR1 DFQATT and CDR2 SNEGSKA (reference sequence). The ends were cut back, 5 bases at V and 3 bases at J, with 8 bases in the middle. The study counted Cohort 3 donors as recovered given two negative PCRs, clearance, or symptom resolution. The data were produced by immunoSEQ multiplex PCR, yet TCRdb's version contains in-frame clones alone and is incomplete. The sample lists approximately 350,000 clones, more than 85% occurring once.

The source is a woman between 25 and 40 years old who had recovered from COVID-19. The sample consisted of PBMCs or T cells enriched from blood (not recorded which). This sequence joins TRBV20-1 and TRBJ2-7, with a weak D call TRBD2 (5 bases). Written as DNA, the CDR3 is TGCAGTGCTGATGACTACTACGAGCAGTACTTC. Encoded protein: CSADDYYEQYF.